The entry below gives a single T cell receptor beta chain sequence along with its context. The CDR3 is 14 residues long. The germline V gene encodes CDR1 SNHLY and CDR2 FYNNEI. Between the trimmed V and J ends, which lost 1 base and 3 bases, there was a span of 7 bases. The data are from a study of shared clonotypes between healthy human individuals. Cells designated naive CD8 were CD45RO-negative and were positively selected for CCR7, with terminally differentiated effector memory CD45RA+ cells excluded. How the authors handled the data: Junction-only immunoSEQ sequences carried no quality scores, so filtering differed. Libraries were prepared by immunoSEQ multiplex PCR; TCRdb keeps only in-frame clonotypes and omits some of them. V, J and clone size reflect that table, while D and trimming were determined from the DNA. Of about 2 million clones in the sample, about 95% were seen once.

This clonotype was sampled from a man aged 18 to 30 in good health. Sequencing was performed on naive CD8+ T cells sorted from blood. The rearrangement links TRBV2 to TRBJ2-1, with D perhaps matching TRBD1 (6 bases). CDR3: CASSEGGHYNEQFF. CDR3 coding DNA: TGTGCCAGCAGTGAAGGGGGGCACTACAATGAGCAGTTCTTC.